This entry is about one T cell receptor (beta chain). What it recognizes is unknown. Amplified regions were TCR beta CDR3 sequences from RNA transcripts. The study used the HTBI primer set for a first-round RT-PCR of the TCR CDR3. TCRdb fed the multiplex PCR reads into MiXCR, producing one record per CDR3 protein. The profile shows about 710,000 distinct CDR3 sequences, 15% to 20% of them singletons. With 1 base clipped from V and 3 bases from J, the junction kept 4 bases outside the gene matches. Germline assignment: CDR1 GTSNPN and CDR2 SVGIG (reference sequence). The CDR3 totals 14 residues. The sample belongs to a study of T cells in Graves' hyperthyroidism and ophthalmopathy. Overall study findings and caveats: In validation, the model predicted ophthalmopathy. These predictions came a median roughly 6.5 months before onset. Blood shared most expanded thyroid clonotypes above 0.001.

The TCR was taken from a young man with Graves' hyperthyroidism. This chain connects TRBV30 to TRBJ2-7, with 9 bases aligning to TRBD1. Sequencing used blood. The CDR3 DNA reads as TGTGCCTGGAGTGCTACGGGACAGGGCTACGAGCAGTACTTC. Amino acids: CAWSATGQGYEQYF.